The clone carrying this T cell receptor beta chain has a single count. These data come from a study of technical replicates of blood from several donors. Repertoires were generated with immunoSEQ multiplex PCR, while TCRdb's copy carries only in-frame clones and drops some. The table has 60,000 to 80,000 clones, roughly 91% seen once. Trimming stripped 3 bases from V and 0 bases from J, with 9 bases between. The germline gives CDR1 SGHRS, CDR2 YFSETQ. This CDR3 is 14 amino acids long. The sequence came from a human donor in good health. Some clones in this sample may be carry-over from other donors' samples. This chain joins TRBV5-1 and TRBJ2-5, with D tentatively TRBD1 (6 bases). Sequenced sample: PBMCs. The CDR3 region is CASSSGTYQETQYF. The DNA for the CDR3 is TGCGCCAGCAGCTCCGGGACATACCAAGAGACCCAGTACTTC. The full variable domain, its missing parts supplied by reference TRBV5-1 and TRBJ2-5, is KAGVTQTPRYLIKTRGQQVTLSCSPISGHRSVSWYQQTPGQGLQFLFEYFSETQRNKGNFPGRFSGRQFSNSRSEMNVSTLELGDSALYLCASSSGTYQETQYFGPGTRLLVL.